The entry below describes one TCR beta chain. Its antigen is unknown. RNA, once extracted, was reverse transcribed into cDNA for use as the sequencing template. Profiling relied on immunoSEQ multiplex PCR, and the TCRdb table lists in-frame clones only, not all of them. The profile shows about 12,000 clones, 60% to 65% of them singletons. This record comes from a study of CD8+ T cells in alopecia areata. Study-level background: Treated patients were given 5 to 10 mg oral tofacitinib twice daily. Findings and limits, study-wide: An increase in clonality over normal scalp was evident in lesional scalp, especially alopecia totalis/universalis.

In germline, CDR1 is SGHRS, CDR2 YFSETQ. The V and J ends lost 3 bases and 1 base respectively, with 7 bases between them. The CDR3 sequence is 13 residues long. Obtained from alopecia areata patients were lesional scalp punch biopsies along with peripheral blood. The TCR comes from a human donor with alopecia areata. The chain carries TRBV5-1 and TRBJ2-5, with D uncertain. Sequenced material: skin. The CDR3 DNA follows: TGCGCCAGCAGCTCATTTCCCCAAGAGACCCAGTACTTC. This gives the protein CASSSFPQETQYF.